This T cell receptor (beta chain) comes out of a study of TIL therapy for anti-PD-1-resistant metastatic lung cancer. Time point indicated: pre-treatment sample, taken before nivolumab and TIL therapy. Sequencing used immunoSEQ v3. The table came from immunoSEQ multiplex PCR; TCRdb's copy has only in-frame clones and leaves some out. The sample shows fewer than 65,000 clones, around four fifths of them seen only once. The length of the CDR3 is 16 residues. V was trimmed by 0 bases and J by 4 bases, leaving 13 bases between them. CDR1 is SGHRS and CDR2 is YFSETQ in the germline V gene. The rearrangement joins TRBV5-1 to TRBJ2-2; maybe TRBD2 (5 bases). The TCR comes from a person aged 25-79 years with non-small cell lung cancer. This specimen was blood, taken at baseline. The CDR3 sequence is CASSLATGMGTGELFF. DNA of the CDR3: TGCGCCAGCAGCTTGGCCACGGGGATGGGCACCGGGGAGCTGTTTTTT.